This record concerns one T cell receptor beta chain sequence. Its antigen is as yet unknown. The sample originates from a study of T cell responses to AZD1222 COVID-19 vaccine. Overall study context: Second doses that came at about 4 or about 12 weeks were put together.

Libraries were prepared by immunoSEQ multiplex PCR; TCRdb keeps only in-frame clonotypes and omits some of them. The data contain around 86,000 clones, 85% to 90% of them seen just once; the ten biggest clones take up almost 8.5%. Trimming took off 0 bases at V and 2 bases at J, with 5 bases between the two ends. The CDR3 has 14 amino acids. Germline assignment: CDR1 LGHDT and CDR2 YNNKEL (reference sequence). Findings and limits, study-wide: Samples come after the peak T cell response, not at day 14. Unmutated variant regions are reportedly the target of nearly half of TCRs that are spike-specific. Recipients of two AZD1222 doses showed rising Spike-specific TCR breadth and depth.

The chain joins TRBV3-1 (or the pseudogene TRBV3-2) to TRBJ1-3; D call uncertain. Here the sequenced sample was peripheral blood, taken on day 0 of AZD1222 vaccination. This TCR derives from an adult in good health. The CDR3 region is CASSQDTTGNTIYF. The CDR3 DNA is TGTGCCAGCAGCCAAGACACAACTGGAAACACCATATATTTT.